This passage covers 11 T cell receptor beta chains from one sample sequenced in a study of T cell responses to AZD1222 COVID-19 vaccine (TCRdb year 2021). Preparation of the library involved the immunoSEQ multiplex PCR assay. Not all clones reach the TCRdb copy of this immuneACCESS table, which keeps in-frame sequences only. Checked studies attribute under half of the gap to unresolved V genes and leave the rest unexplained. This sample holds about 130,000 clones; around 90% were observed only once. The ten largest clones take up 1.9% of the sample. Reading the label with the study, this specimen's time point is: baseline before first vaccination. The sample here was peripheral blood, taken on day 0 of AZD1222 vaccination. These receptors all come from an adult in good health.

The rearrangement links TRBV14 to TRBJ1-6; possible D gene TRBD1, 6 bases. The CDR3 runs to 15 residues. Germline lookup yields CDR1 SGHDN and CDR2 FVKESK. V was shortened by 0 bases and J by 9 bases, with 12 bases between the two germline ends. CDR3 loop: CASSQDQGWASPLHF. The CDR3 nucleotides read TGTGCCAGCAGCCAAGATCAGGGGTGGGCTTCACCCCTCCACTTT.

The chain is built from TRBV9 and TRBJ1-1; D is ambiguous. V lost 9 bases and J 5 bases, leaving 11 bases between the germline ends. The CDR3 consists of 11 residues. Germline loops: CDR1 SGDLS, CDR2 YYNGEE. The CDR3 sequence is CAITLATEAFF. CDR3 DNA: TGTGCCATAACCCTTGCTACTGAAGCTTTCTTT. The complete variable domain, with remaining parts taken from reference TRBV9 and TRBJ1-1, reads DSGVTQTPKHLITATGQRVTLRCSPRSGDLSVYWYQQSLDQGLQFLIQYYNGEERAKGNILERFSAQQFPDLHSELNLSSLELGDSALYFCAITLATEAFFGQGTRLTVV.

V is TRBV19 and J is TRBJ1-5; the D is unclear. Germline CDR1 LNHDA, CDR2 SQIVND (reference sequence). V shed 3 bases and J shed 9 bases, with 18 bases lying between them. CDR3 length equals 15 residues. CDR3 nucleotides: TGTGCCAGTAGTATGGGTAGGGCCCAACCTACGCCCCAGCATTTT. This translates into CASSMGRAQPTPQHF.

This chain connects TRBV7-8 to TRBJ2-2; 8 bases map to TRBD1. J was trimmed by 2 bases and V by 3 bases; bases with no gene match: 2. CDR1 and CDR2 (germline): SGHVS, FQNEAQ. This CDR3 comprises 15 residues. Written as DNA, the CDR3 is TGTGCCAGCAGCTTCGACAGGGGAAACACCGGGGAGCTGTTTTTT. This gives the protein CASSFDRGNTGELFF.

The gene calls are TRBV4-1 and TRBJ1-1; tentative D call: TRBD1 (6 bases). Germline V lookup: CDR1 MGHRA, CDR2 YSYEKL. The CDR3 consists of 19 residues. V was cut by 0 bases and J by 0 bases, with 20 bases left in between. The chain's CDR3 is CASSQDRTVGAKVNTEAFF. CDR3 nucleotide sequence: TGCGCCAGCAGCCAAGATCGTACCGTGGGGGCGAAGGTGAACACTGAAGCTTTCTTT.

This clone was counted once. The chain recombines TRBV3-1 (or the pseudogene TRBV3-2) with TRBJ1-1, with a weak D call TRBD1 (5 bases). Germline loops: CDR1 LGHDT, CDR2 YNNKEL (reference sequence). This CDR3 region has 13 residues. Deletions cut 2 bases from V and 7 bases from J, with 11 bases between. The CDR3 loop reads CASSQQGPGEAFF. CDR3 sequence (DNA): TGTGCCAGCAGCCAACAGGGTCCGGGTGAAGCTTTCTTT.

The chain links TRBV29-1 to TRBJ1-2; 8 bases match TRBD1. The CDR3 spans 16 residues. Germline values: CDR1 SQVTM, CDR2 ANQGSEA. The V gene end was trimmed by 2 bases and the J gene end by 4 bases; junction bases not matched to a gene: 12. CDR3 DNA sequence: TGCAGCGTTGAAATGGACGGACAGGGTATGGGCTATGGCTACACCTTC. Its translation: CSVEMDGQGMGYGYTF. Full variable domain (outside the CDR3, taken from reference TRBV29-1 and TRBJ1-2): SAVISQKPSRDICQRGTSLTIQCQVDSQVTMMFWYRQQPGQSLTLIATANQGSEATYESGFVIDKFPISRPNLTFSTLTVSNMSPEDSSIYLCSVEMDGQGMGYGYTFGSGTRLTVV.

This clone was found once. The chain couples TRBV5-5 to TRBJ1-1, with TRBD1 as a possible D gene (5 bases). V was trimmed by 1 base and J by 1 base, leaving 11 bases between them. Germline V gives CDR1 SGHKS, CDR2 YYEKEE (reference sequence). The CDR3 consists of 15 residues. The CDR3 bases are TGTGCCAGCAGCTTGTCTGGGGGTTCGAACACTGAAGCTTTCTTT. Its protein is CASSLSGGSNTEAFF.

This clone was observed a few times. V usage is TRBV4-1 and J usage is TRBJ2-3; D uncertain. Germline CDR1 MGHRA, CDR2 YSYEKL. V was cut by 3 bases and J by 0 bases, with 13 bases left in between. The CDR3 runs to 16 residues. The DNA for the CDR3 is TGCGCCAGCAGCCAGGTCAATATGGTTAGCACAGATACGCAGTATTTT. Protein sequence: CASSQVNMVSTDTQYF.

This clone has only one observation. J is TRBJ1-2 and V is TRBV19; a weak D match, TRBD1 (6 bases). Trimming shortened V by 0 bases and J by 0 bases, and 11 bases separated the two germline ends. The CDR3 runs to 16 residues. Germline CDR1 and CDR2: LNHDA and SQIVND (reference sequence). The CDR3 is CASSIEGGTTNYGYTF. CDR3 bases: TGTGCCAGTAGTATAGAGGGGGGCACAACTAACTATGGCTACACCTTC.

The CDR3 loop is CASSSREVAGWAEAFF. The CDR3 nucleotides are TGTGCCAGCAGTTCCCGGGAGGTTGCAGGGTGGGCTGAAGCTTTCTTT. The J gene is TRBJ1-1, the V gene TRBV6-5; perhaps TRBD1 as D (5 bases). V was cut by 4 bases and J by 6 bases, with 21 bases left in between. Looked up from germline, CDR1 is MNHEY and CDR2 is SVGAGI. CDR3 length: 16 residues.